This T cell receptor beta chain is drawn from a study of cytomegalovirus exposure and HLA in healthy donors. Study information: The approximately 120 validation repertoires, a later analysis reported, used the same platform as the 666 repertoires from the first cohort.

The method was immunoSEQ multiplex PCR; TCRdb's version includes in-frame clones alone and lacks a portion of them. This sample yields about 180,000 clones, of which around 85% are seen a single time; roughly 15% belongs to the top ten. For this clone: Its antigen is not identified.

Study results and caveats: The authors confirmed in vitro that three CMV-associated chains were specific for CMV antigens. Researchers counted around 150 TCR beta chains as cytomegalovirus-associated.

CDR1 and CDR2 (germline): MGHDK, SYGVNS. The CDR3 consists of 15 residues. V lost 1 base, J lost 9 bases, and 9 bases stayed unmatched. The chain couples TRBV25-1 to TRBJ1-2, with 9 bases fitting TRBD1. Material: PBMCs. This TCR came from a man between 18 and 35 years old in good health and CMV-seropositive. CDR3 nucleotide sequence: TGTGCCAGCAGTGAATGGGCCGGGACAGGGTCAAGCTACACCTTC. It translates to CASSEWAGTGSSYTF.